This T cell receptor beta chain was identified in a study of EBV T-cell therapy then PD-1 blockade in nasopharyngeal carcinoma. The data were produced by immunoSEQ multiplex PCR, yet TCRdb's version contains in-frame clones alone and is incomplete. The sample carries about 19,000 clones, about four fifths recorded once. Treatment in this sample: AdE1-LMPpoly-expanded autologous EBV-specific T-cell therapy followed by anti-PD-1 nivolumab. This clone was seen more than once but under ten times. Its antigen is unknown. This clonotype was sampled from a man aged 35 to 55 with nasopharyngeal carcinoma. The specimen was CD8+ T cells from blood, collected at roughly day 35 from a patient whose treatment included autologous EBV-specific T cells and nivolumab.

The CDR3 sequence: CASIPPQETQYF. CDR3 coding DNA: TGTGCCAGCATTCCCCCCCAAGAGACCCAGTACTTC. The chain uses TRBV12-3 or TRBV12-4 and TRBJ2-5; D ambiguous. V lost 7 bases and J lost 1, with 7 bases in between. The CDR3 contains 12 residues.